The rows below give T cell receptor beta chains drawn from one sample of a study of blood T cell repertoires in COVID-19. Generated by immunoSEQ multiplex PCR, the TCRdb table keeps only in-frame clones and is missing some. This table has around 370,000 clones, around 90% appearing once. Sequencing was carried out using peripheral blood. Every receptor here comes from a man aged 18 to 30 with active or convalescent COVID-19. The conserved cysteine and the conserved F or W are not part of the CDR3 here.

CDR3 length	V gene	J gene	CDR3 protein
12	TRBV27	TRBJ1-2	ASSQGAGYYGYT
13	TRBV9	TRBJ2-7	ASSAGTSRIYEQY
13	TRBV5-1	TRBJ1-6	ASSSRAAYNSPLH
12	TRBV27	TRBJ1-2	ASRNRGTPQGYT
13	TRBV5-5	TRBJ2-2	ASSLIRGLTGELF
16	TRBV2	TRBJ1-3	ASSEARGQGSLRNTIY
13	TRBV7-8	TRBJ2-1	ASRNRDNSYNEQF
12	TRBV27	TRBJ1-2	ASGPPGGIYGYT
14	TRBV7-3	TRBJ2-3	ASSLGGAGSTDTQY
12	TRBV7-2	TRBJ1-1	ASSLEPQNTEAF
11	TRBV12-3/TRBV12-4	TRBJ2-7	ASRDRGSYEQY
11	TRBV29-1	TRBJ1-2	SAQGRVGYGYT
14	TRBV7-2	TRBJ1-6	ASSLGQGANGSPLH
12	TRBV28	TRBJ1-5	ASSSDRVFQPQH
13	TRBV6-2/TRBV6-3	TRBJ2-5	ASSLAGGAVETQY
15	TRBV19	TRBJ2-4	ASSTGQVGLSKNIQY
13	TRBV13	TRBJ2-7	ASSLAAGKFNEQY
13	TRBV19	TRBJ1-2	ASSTKRGQNYGYT
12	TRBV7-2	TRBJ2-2	ASSPRTSSRELF
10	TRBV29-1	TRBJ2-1	SVEATGLKQF
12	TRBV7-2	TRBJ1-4	ASSSTGGHEKLF
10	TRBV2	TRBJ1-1	ASRTDSTEAF
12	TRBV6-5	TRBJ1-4	ASSSQGANEKLF
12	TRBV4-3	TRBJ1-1	ASSQFTGNSEAF
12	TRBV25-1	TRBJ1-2	ASRGTDSNYGYT
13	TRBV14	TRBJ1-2	ASSPPRDRGYGYT
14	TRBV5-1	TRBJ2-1	ASSLGPGTTYNEQF
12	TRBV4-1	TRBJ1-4	ASSQGGLNEKLF
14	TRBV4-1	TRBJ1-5	ASSQDGRGSNQPQH
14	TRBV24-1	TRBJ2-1	ATSDPRDRVMNEQF
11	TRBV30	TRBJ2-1	AWSSVGASEQF
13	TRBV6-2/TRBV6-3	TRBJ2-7	ASSLSGSRSYEQY
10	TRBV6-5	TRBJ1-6	ATPPGDSPLH
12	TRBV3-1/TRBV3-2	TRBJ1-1	ASTVRGRGTEAF
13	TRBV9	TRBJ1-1	ASSRSGTENTEAF
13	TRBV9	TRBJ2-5	ASSVGVVGEETQY
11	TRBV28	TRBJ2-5	ASGEGDSETQY
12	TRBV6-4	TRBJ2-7	ASSVTSGAYEQY
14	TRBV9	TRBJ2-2	ASSVVAGGMGGELF
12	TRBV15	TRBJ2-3	ATSTTGERGTQY
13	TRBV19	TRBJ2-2	ASGRLVGATGELF
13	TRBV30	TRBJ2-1	AWSVRTGAYNEQF
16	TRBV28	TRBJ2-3	ASSFGGFPGTGTDTQY
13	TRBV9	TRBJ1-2	ASSPRGATNYGYT
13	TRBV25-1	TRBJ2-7	ASSESRGSRYEQY
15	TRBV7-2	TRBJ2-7	ASSFHSIYSVDYEQY
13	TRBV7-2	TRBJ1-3	ASSSRQVSGNTIY
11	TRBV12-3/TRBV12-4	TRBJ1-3	AAWRLTGNTIY
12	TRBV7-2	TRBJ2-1	ASSPGTRYNEQF
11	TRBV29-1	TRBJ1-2	SVLRTDNYGYT
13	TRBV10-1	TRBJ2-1	ASGTKRDSYNEQF